The 31 T cell receptor beta chains below all came from one sample that was sequenced in a study of T cell repertoires in cytomegalovirus infection. TCRdb reprocessed the reads with MiXCR, giving one entry per CDR3 protein. Of under 800,000 distinct CDR3 sequences in the sample, about 24% were seen once. The source material was CD8+ T cells from PBMCs. These receptors were collected from a human donor in good health (CMV status not recorded). Some clones in this sample may be carry-over from other donors' samples.

V usage is TRBV7-9 and J usage is TRBJ1-1; D unresolved. In germline, CDR1 is SEHNR, CDR2 FQNEAQ (reference sequence). Between the trimmed V and J ends, which lost 5 bases and 2 bases, there was a span of 9 bases. The CDR3 runs 13 residues. CDR3 residues: CASSLLSNTEAFF. The DNA of the CDR3 is TGTGCCAGCAGCCTCCTTAGTAACACTGAAGCTTTCTTT.

This clonotype has a count of ten or more. The rearrangement uses TRBV7-8 and TRBJ2-2, with 13 nucleotides matching TRBD2. CDR3 length equals 18 residues. V was clipped by 5 bases and J by 0 bases; unmatched bases: 6. Germline CDR1 and CDR2: SGHVS and FQNEAQ. The CDR3 loop reads CASSQTTSGGANTGELFF. For the CDR3, the DNA is TGTGCCAGCAGCCAAACAACTAGCGGGGGGGCGAACACCGGGGAGCTGTTTTTT.

This chain uses TRBV7-2 with TRBJ2-5, with D possibly matching TRBD1 (6 bases). V was cut by 7 bases and J by 2 bases, with 26 bases left in between. Looked up from germline, CDR1 is SGHTA and CDR2 is FQGNSA. The CDR3 extends over 18 amino acids. The CDR3 protein is CASTSQPAWTAPQETQYF. DNA of the CDR3: TGTGCCAGCACCTCCCAGCCCGCCTGGACAGCCCCTCAAGAGACCCAGTACTTC.

The V call is TRBV27, the J call TRBJ2-2; D is unclear. Germline-derived CDR1 and CDR2 are MNHEY and SMNVEV (reference sequence). The CDR3 has 16 residues. Trimming removed 0 bases from V and 0 bases from J, with 8 bases in between. CDR3 bases: TGTGCCAGCAGTTTATCACGGATTTCGAACACCGGGGAGCTGTTTTTT. Translation: CASSLSRISNTGELFF.

This clonotype was recorded a few times. The chain links TRBV28 to TRBJ1-4; TRBD1 is a possible D gene (5 bases). CDR1 MDHEN and CDR2 SYDVKM come from the germline V gene. V was pared by 6 bases and J by 0 bases, with 11 bases between. The CDR3 length is 15 residues. This chain's CDR3 is CASRRQRSTNEKLFF. DNA for the CDR3: TGTGCCAGCAGACGACAGCGATCAACTAATGAAAAACTGTTTTTT.

Many counts were recorded for this clonotype. The gene calls are TRBV27 and TRBJ1-1, with 10 bases aligning to TRBD1. The junction had 9 bases not matched to a gene; V was cut back by 3 bases and J by 5 bases. CDR3 length equals 16 residues. Looked up from germline, CDR1 is MNHEY and CDR2 is SMNVEV (reference sequence). DNA of the CDR3: TGTGCCAGCAGTTTCGACAGGGGGCTTGGTTGGACTGAAGCTTTCTTT. Protein product: CASSFDRGLGWTEAFF.

Worth noting for this clonotype: A much larger clone is a single base away; this may be a read error. The chain employs TRBV6-8 and TRBJ2-3, with D possibly TRBD2 on 6 matching bases. CDR1 and CDR2 (germline): MNHGY, SAAAGT. The CDR3 runs to 18 residues. The ends were cut back, 0 bases at V and 2 bases at J, with 18 bases in the middle. The CDR3 bases are TGTGCCAGCAGTTACTCCATCTCTAGCGACTCCTTCACAGATACGCAGTATTTT. Its translation is CASSYSISSDSFTDTQYF.

This clonotype was detected a few times. This chain uses TRBV14 with TRBJ2-1, with D maybe TRBD1 (5 bases). The ends were cut back, 0 bases at V and 15 bases at J, with 21 bases in the middle. The CDR3 has 15 amino acids. CDR1 SGHDN and CDR2 FVKESK come from the germline V gene. The CDR3 protein is CASSQDPPSRVDLFF. CDR3 nucleotide sequence: TGTGCCAGCAGCCAAGACCCCCCCTCCAGGGTTGATTTGTTCTTC.

This clonotype was recorded many times. The V and J genes are TRBV28 and TRBJ2-6, with D tentatively TRBD1 (6 bases). CDR1 is MDHEN and CDR2 is SYDVKM in the germline V gene. V lost 5 bases to trimming and J lost 0 bases, with 14 bases between them. This CDR3 is built from 17 residues. The CDR3 reads CASSTGSTHSGANVLTF. CDR3 nucleotides: TGTGCCAGCAGTACAGGGTCCACACACTCTGGGGCCAACGTCCTGACTTTC.

This clonotype has more than one count but fewer than ten. The J gene is TRBJ2-7, the V gene TRBV28; 10 positions match TRBD1. The J segment lost 0 bases and the V segment lost 3 bases, leaving 5 bases of the junction unmatched. Germline V gives CDR1 MDHEN, CDR2 SYDVKM. This CDR3 comprises 16 residues. CDR3 sequence: CASSLGWTGGSYEQYV. The CDR3 DNA is TGTGCCAGCAGTTTGGGGTGGACAGGGGGCTCCTACGAGCAGTACGTC.

The sample holds a few counts of this clonotype. With a much larger clone just one base away, this may be a read error. This chain uses TRBV7-2 with TRBJ2-1; 10 nucleotides agree with TRBD2. The CDR3 contains 15 residues. The germline V gene encodes CDR1 SGHTA and CDR2 FQGNSA. The CDR3 bases are TGTGTCAGCAGCCCAGCGGGGGGGTCGAGGAATGAGCAGTTCTTC. Protein: CVSSPAGGSRNEQFF.

The V and J genes are TRBV28 and TRBJ2-5, with 8 bases identical to TRBD1. The CDR3 sequence is 17 residues long. Losses at the gene ends were 4 bases for V and 3 bases for J; bases not matched to a gene: 13. Germline CDR1 and CDR2: MDHEN and SYDVKM. The CDR3 region is CASSSHLQGVLKETQYF. The CDR3 region has the DNA TGTGCCAGCAGTTCCCACCTACAGGGGGTACTTAAAGAGACCCAGTACTTC.

This clonotype was counted between two and nine times. V is TRBV6-1 and J is TRBJ2-5; the D gene is possibly TRBD2 (6 bases). The V end was cut by 4 bases, the J end by 1 base, with 16 bases between. Germline V gene sequence: CDR1 MNHNS, CDR2 SASEGT. CDR3 size: 16 residues. DNA for the CDR3: TGTGCCAGCAGTGTCGGGGCTAGCGTTTTCCAAGAGACCCAGTACTTC. It specifies CASSVGASVFQETQYF.

This clonotype was seen at least ten times. V usage is TRBV7-8 and J usage is TRBJ2-3, with 9 positions matching TRBD2. V was clipped by 4 bases and J by 2 bases; unmatched bases: 7. The CDR3 is 16 amino acids. Germline loops: CDR1 SGHVS, CDR2 FQNEAQ. The CDR3: CASSSRLADPTDTQYF. In DNA, the CDR3 is TGTGCCAGCAGCTCCAGACTAGCGGACCCCACAGATACGCAGTATTTT. Using reference TRBV7-8 and TRBJ2-3 for the parts outside the CDR3, the full variable domain is GAGVSQSPRYKVAKRGQDVALRCDPISGHVSLFWYQQALGQGPEFLTYFQNEAQLDKSGLPSDRFFAERPEGSVSTLKIQRTQQEDSAVYLCASSSRLADPTDTQYFGPGTRLTVL.

The chain couples TRBV28 to TRBJ2-3; D is unclear. The germline V gene encodes CDR1 MDHEN and CDR2 SYDVKM. CDR3 length: 13 amino acids. The V and J ends lost 3 bases and 6 bases respectively, with 10 bases between them. CDR3 region: CASSFSARDTQYF. As DNA, the CDR3 is TGTGCCAGCAGTTTTTCGGCTCGTGATACGCAGTATTTT.

The chain combines TRBV2 with TRBJ2-2, with 11 bases fitting TRBD2. The CDR3 spans 15 residues. J lost 2 bases, V lost 10 bases, and 6 bases had no gene match. Per germline, CDR1 SNHLY and CDR2 FYNNEI. The CDR3 coding sequence is TGTGCCACCCGGCTAGCGGGGGGTAACACCGGGGAGCTGTTTTTT. This codes for CATRLAGGNTGELFF.

This clonotype occurred many times. This chain joins TRBV7-2 and TRBJ2-1, with TRBD2 identical over 10 bases. Germline V gene sequence: CDR1 SGHTA, CDR2 FQGNSA. The CDR3 runs 15 residues. Germline trimming cut 3 bases from V and 4 bases from J; bases unmatched to any gene: 3. The CDR3 is CASSFGLAVYNEQFF. CDR3 sequence (DNA): TGTGCCAGCAGCTTTGGACTAGCGGTGTACAATGAGCAGTTCTTC.

This clonotype was counted between two and nine times. The chain joins TRBV2 to TRBJ2-1, with D unclear. Germline CDR1 reads SNHLY; CDR2 reads FYNNEI. Trimming cost V 8 bases and J 10 bases, with 12 bases left between them. There are 11 residues in the CDR3. The CDR3 DNA is TGTGCCAGCTTCAATGGAGTGGAGCAGTTCTTC. Its translation: CASFNGVEQFF.

Of note for this clonotype: This may be a read error: a much more frequent sequence differs by one nucleotide. The V gene is TRBV4-1, the J gene TRBJ1-3; D may be TRBD1 (5 bases). The CDR3 totals 16 residues. The germline V gene encodes CDR1 MGHRA and CDR2 YSYEKL. CDR3: CASSQGTGTVGSTIYF. In DNA form, the CDR3 reads TGCGCCAGCAGCCAAGGAACCGGGACTGTGGGAAGCACCATATATTTT.

V usage is TRBV7-9 and J usage is TRBJ2-2; 7 nucleotides agree with TRBD2. The J segment lost 1 base and the V segment lost 5 bases, leaving 7 bases of the junction unmatched. The germline gives CDR1 SEHNR, CDR2 FQNEAQ (reference sequence). The CDR3 has 16 residues. CDR3 residues: CASSPLAEMNTGELFF. CDR3 coding DNA: TGTGCCAGCAGCCCTCTAGCGGAGATGAACACCGGGGAGCTGTTTTTT.

V and J are TRBV3-1 and TRBJ2-5, with 12 bases matching TRBD2. CDR1 and CDR2 from the germline V gene are LGHDT and YNNKEL (reference sequence). V trimming: 1 base; J trimming: 7 bases; junction bases outside the gene matches: 13. The CDR3 covers 18 residues. In DNA form, the CDR3 reads TGTGCCAGCAGCCAAGTAGGCGAGACTAGCGGGGGACCAGGGACCCAGTACTTC. It yields the protein CASSQVGETSGGPGTQYF.

Ten or more counts support this clonotype. The rearrangement uses TRBV7-2 and TRBJ2-7, with D possibly being TRBD1 (5 bases). V lost 5 bases and J 0 bases, leaving 11 bases between the germline ends. Germline assignment: CDR1 SGHTA and CDR2 FQGNSA. The CDR3 is 14 amino acids. CDR3 sequence reads: CASSGAEASYEQYF. The CDR3 coding sequence is TGTGCCAGCAGCGGGGCGGAAGCCTCCTACGAGCAGTACTTC.

The rearrangement links TRBV6-1 to TRBJ2-5, with TRBD2 identical over 10 bases. Germline loops: CDR1 MNHNS, CDR2 SASEGT. The CDR3 length is 18 residues. The V segment lost 2 bases and the J segment 4 bases; nucleotides outside the gene matches: 13. CDR3 sequence: CASSEQASGGLNRETQYF. The DNA of the CDR3 is TGTGCCAGCAGTGAACAGGCTAGCGGGGGACTCAACCGAGAGACCCAGTACTTC.

This clonotype was observed a handful of times. This chain joins TRBV20-1 and TRBJ1-1; D is unresolved. V was cut by 3 bases and J by 0 bases, with 8 bases left in between. The germline gives CDR1 DFQATT, CDR2 SNEGSKA (reference sequence). The CDR3 is 13 amino acids. The CDR3 region is CSASRDMNTEAFF. DNA for the CDR3: TGCAGTGCTAGCAGAGATATGAACACTGAAGCTTTCTTT.

This clonotype was detected ten times or more. DNA for the CDR3: TGTGCCAGCAGTTACCCCTCTAGCGGGGGGTCTGATACGCAGTATTTT. It codes for CASSYPSSGGSDTQYF. V gene TRBV6-2 or TRBV6-3 combines with J gene TRBJ2-3; TRBD2 agrees at 11 bases. The V and J ends lost 2 bases and 6 bases, in that order; junction bases with no gene match: 7. CDR1 MNHEY and CDR2 SVGEGT come from the germline V gene. This CDR3 spans 16 amino acids.

With respect to this clonotype: The junction differs from germline at one of its ends, possibly a read error. The gene calls are TRBV7-8 and TRBJ2-1; tentatively, D is TRBD1 (5 bases). Germline assignment: CDR1 SGHVS and CDR2 FQNEAQ. This CDR3 spans 15 amino acids. CDR3 in amino acids: CARSLAGFSYNEQFF. The CDR3 DNA is TGTGCCAGGAGCTTAGCAGGGTTCTCCTACAATGAGCAGTTCTTC. The full variable domain, with the rest looked up from reference TRBV7-8 and TRBJ2-1, is GAGVSQSPRYKVAKRGQDVALRCDPISGHVSLFWYQQALGQGPEFLTYFQNEAQLDKSGLPSDRFFAERPEGSVSTLKIQRTQQEDSAVYLCARSLAGFSYNEQFFGPGTRLTVL.

In this sample, this clonotype turned up a few times. The chain combines TRBV29-1 with TRBJ2-1, with D perhaps matching TRBD1 (6 bases). V was pared by 7 bases and J by 4 bases, with 14 bases between. This CDR3 region has 13 residues. The germline V gene has CDR1 SQVTM and CDR2 ANQGSEA. The CDR3 sequence: CSAEPGTYNEQFF. CDR3 nucleotide sequence: TGCAGCGCGGAGCCAGGGACATACAATGAGCAGTTCTTC.

This clonotype was seen only a few times. The genes are TRBV7-9 and TRBJ2-5; 10 bases fit TRBD2. V shed 4 bases and J 4 bases; nucleotides not matched to a gene: 12. Germline V gene data show CDR1 as SEHNR and CDR2 as FQNEAQ (reference sequence). The CDR3 loop spans 17 amino acids. The CDR3 DNA sequence: TGTGCCAGCAGCTCCCTCTCTAGCGGGAGTACTCGAGAGACCCAGTACTTC. Translation gives CASSSLSSGSTRETQYF.

The genes are TRBV20-1 and TRBJ2-1; 10 positions match TRBD2. V trimming: 5 bases; J trimming: 9 bases; junction bases outside the gene matches: 7. CDR1 is DFQATT, CDR2 SNEGSKA, per germline (reference sequence). This CDR3 region has 13 residues. CDR3 sequence (DNA): TGCAGTGCTCCCCAGCGGGGGGGCATTGAGCAGTTCTTC. It encodes CSAPQRGGIEQFF.

The chain employs TRBV11-3 and TRBJ2-5; D remains unclear. The CDR3 consists of 13 residues. Between the trimmed V and J ends, which lost 5 bases and 4 bases, there was a span of 11 bases. In germline, CDR1 is SGHNT, CDR2 YENEEA. CDR3 nucleotide sequence: TGTGCCAGCAGCAAGAGCCCGGGAGAGACCCAGTACTTC. Its protein is CASSKSPGETQYF.

This clonotype has just a few counts. The gene calls are TRBV19 and TRBJ2-6; no firm D call. CDR1 and CDR2 (germline): LNHDA, SQIVND (reference sequence). V was shortened by 3 bases and J by 0 bases, with 12 bases between the two germline ends. The CDR3 loop spans 17 amino acids. The CDR3 bases are TGTGCCAGTAGTATCCTAGGAAGGGACTCTGGGGCCAACGTCCTGACTTTC. The encoded protein is CASSILGRDSGANVLTF.